The following is a T cell receptor beta chain sequence with its context. Some clones are missing from TCRdb's copy, which holds only in-frame ones; the method was immunoSEQ multiplex PCR. The table records fewer than 450,000 clones, over 75% of them present only once. CDR3 size: 13 residues. V shed 2 bases and J shed 3 bases, with 11 bases lying between them. Germline CDR1 and CDR2: SQVTM and ANQGSEA. The sample comes from a study of blood T cell repertoires in COVID-19. Across the study: Some COVID-19 samples were acute and others convalescent; all came from the United States, Italy and Spain. T cells, B-cell-depleted T cells, or PBMCs provided the cDNA or gDNA that served as material.

Participants were aged about 18 to 100 years, lived in 24 US areas, and enrolled virtually. The sequence derives from a woman aged 40 to 50 with acute COVID-19. This chain connects TRBV29-1 to TRBJ2-7; unclear D gene. Sequenced: PBMCs or T cells enriched from blood (not recorded which). CDR3 DNA: TGCAGCGTTGAACCCTTGTCAGGCTACGAGCAGTACTTC. Translating gives CSVEPLSGYEQYF.